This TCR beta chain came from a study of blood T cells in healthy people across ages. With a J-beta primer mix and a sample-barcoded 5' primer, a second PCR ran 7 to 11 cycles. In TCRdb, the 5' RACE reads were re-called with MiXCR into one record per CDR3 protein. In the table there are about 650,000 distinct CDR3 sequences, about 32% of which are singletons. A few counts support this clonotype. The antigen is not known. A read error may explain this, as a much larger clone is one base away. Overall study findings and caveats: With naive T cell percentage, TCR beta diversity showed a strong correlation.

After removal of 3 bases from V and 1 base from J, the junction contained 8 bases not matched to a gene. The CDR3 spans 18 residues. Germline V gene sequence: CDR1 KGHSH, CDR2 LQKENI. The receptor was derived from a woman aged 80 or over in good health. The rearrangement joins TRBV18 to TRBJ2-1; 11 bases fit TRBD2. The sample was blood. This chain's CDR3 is CASSPVTSGEHSYNEQFF. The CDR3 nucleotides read TGTGCCAGCTCACCTGTGACTAGCGGGGAGCATTCCTACAATGAGCAGTTCTTC.